This TCR beta chain derives from a study of regulatory T cells in long-lasting Graves disease (dated by TCRdb to 2020 to 2023). Concerning the study at large: Persistent Graves' disease was defined as antithyroid drug treatment for over 5 years with persistently positive TSH receptor autoantibodies. A total of roughly 33 samples underwent TCR sequencing: about 13 from persistent and roughly 20 from newly diagnosed Graves' disease patients. The study took place in China and was registered as a clinical trial. On average, persistent Graves' disease patients in the clinical cohort had been on antithyroid drugs for about 10.3 years. Peripheral blood TCR sequencing and RNA sequencing compared persistent Graves' disease patients with newly diagnosed Graves' disease patients. Beyond this particular receptor, the publication reports: As a limitation, the authors acknowledged that the small sample size may reduce accuracy. Only the TCR beta chain was sequenced and analyzed. TRBV28, TRBJ1-2 and TRBJ2-5 were preferentially used in persistent disease, while TRBV20-1 and TRBJ2-1 were favored in newly diagnosed disease. The study examined only peripheral blood because the primary lesion, thyroid tissue, could not be accessed. Compared with newly diagnosed patients, patients with persistent Graves' disease had lower TCR Shannon entropy and fewer highly expanded clones, which suggests clonal expansion. Persistent patients shared more public clonotypes among themselves (around 2,800) than newly diagnosed patients did (about 900).

This clonotype was seen more than once but under ten times. Its specific antigen is unknown. No qualities accompany the bases; no much larger clone lies one base away. The CDR3 numbers 14 residues from cysteine through phenylalanine. Kept here is only the CDR3 DNA, which spans 42 bases and is read in frame from base 1. Unmatched junction bases come to 10, with V trimmed by 5 bases and J by 7 bases. According to the germline V gene, CDR1 reads SGHDN and CDR2 reads FVKESK. Sample time point, as interpreted from the label and publication: persistent/refractory GD, antithyroid drugs over 5 years with positive TRAb. RNA was extracted from PBMCs in TRIzol for both TCR sequencing and RNA sequencing. The diagnosis of Graves' disease was made according to American Thyroid Association guidelines. Patients were recruited from an endocrinology department in Xi'an, China. Each patient gave about 9.1 milliliters of peripheral blood, collected in an EDTA anticoagulant tube. PBMCs were isolated by Ficoll Paque Plus density gradient separation without further T cell sorting. An Agilent 2100 Bioanalyzer and agarose gel were used to check RNA quality, while a NanoDrop 2000 measured RNA concentration.

The receptor library was made with multiplex PCR. For sequencing, an Illumina HiSeq 4000 was employed. iRepertoire HTBI primers and Arm-PCR amplification of CDR3 regions were used to construct TCR beta libraries. PCR products were gel purified before sequencing. The paper's processing steps were these. Across samples, 55 to 80 TRBV and 13 to 15 TRBJ segments were identified and used for gene usage analysis of CDR3 amino acid clonotypes. COPE and FqMerger were used to merge filtered high-quality paired reads into contigs. BLAST was used to align contigs to the IMGT TRBV, TRBD and TRBJ reference genes, and CDR3 was defined following IMGT. Clonotypes above 0.1% frequency were classified as highly expanded clones. Repertoire diversity was measured by Shannon entropy, and V-J evenness by the Gini coefficient. Public clonotypes were defined as clonotypes shared by more than one individual. TCRdb applied fastp at Q25 and MiXCR to the public reads, then kept only in-frame beta chains. Rows are unified per CDR3 protein, each entry keeping the most common DNA and genes. These V and J calls derive from TCRdb rather than the authors' analysis. In all, the sample holds roughly 470,000 distinct CDR3 sequences, and about a fifth of those were seen once. The ten largest clones represent over 7.5% of the sample.

Specimen: peripheral blood mononuclear cells (PBMCs), collected when the disease was refractory, from a patient treated with antithyroid drugs. The chain couples TRBV14 to TRBJ2-7, with 8 bases matching TRBD2. The clonotype was recovered from a female donor with Graves disease. The nucleotide sequence is given as TGTGCCAGCAGCGAGTCGGGAGGGCCAAGGGAGCAGTACTTC. It codes for CASSESGGPREQYF. The entire variable domain, with the stretches around the CDR3 drawn from the reference TRBV14 and TRBJ2-7 proteins, is EAGVTQFPSHSVIEKGQTVTLRCDPISGHDNLYWYRRVMGKEIKFLLHFVKESKQDESGMPNNRFLAERTGGTYSTLKVQPAELEDSGVYFCASSESGGPREQYFGPGTRLTVT.